The present entry profiles one T cell receptor beta chain with its context. These data belong to a study of blood T cell repertoires in COVID-19. Across the whole study: PBMCs, B-cell-depleted T cells, or T cells were the source of the cDNA or gDNA that made up the material.

Sequencing used immunoSEQ multiplex PCR; TCRdb keeps in-frame clones, though not all of them. In the table there are around 290,000 clones, roughly 86% of which are singletons. This receptor was obtained from a woman younger than 35 who had recovered from COVID-19. Sequencing was done on a sample of PBMCs or T cells enriched from blood (not recorded which).

The CDR3 DNA reads as TGTGCCAGCACCAGGGATCGGGGCACAGATACGCAGTATTTT. Its translation is CASTRDRGTDTQYF. The rearrangement links TRBV27 to TRBJ2-3; a possible D gene is TRBD1 (5 bases). Trimming took 7 bases from V and 1 from J, leaving 12 bases between them. The germline V gene encodes CDR1 MNHEY and CDR2 SMNVEV (reference sequence). The CDR3 extends over 14 amino acids.